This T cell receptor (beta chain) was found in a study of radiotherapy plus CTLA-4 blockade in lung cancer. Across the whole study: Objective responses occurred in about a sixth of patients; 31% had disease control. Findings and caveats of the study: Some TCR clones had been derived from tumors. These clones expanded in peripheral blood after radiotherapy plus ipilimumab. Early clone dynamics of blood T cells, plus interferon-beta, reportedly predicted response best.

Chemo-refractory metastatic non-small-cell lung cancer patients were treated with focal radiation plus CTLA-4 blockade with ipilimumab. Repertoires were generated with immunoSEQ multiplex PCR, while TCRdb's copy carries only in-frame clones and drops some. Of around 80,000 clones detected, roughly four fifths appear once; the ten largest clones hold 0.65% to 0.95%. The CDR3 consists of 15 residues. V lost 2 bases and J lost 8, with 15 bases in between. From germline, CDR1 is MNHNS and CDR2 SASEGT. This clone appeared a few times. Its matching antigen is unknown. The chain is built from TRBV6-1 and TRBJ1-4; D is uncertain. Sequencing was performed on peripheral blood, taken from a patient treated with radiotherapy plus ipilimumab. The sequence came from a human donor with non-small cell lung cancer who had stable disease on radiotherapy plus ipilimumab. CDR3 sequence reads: CASSEKMGPREKLFF. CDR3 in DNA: TGTGCCAGCAGTGAAAAAATGGGCCCGAGGGAAAAACTGTTTTTT.